This TCR beta chain was observed in a study of technical replicates of blood from several donors. The CDR3 contains 15 residues. V was cut by 0 bases and J by 2 bases, with 11 bases left in between. Germline lookup yields CDR1 SGHRS and CDR2 YFSETQ. Profiling relied on immunoSEQ multiplex PCR, and the TCRdb table lists in-frame clones only, not all of them. Of 55,000 to 80,000 clones in the sample, roughly 98% were seen once. The TCR comes from a human donor in good health. Material for sequencing was T cells isolated from PBMCs. V is TRBV5-1 and J is TRBJ2-5, with a possible D match to TRBD2 (5 bases). CDR3 region: CASSLAIERQETQYF. For the CDR3, the DNA is TGCGCCAGCAGCTTGGCCATCGAGCGGCAAGAGACCCAGTACTTC.